This T cell receptor beta chain comes out of a study of cytomegalovirus exposure and HLA in healthy donors. With 60 Vbeta and 13 Jbeta primers, the PCR was carried out. The method was immunoSEQ multiplex PCR; TCRdb's version includes in-frame clones alone and lacks a portion of them. The data contain over 150,000 clones, 82% of them seen just once; the ten biggest clones take up 6% to 8%. This TCR was sampled from a woman between 50 and 59 years old in good health and CMV-seropositive. Specimen: PBMCs.

CDR3 loop: CSVALSYEQYF. CDR3 in DNA: TGCAGCGTTGCCCTTAGCTACGAGCAGTACTTC. The chain employs TRBV29-1 and TRBJ2-7; unclear D gene. V shed 4 bases and J shed 3 bases, with 7 bases lying between them. CDR1 SQVTM and CDR2 ANQGSEA come from the germline V gene. This CDR3 comprises 11 residues.